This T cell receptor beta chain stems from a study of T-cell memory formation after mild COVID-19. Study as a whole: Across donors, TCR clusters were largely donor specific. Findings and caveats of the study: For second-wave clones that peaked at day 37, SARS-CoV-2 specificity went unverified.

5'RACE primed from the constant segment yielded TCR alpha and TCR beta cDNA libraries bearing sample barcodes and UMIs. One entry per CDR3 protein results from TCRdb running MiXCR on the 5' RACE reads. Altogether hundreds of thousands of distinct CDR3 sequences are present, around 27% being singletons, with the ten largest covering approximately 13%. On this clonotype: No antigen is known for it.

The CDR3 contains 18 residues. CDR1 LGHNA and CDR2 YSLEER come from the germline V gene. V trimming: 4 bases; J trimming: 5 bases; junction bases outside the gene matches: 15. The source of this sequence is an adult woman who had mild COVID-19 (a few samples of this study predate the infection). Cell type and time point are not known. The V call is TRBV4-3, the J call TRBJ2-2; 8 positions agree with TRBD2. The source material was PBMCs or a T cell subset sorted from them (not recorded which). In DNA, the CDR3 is TGCGCCAGCAGCCGGTCGCACTCCGGGGGGGCTCTTACCGGGGAGCTGTTTTTT. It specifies CASSRSHSGGALTGELFF.